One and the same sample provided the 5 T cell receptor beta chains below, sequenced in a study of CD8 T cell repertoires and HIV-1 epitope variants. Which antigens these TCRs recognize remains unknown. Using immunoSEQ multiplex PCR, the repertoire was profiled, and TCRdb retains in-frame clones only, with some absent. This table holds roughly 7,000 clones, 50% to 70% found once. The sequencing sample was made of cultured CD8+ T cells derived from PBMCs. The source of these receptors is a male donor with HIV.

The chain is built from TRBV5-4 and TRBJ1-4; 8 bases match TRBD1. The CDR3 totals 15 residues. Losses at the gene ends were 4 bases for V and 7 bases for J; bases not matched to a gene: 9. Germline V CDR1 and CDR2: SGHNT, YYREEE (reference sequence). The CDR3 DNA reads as TGTGCCAGCAGCAACTGGACAGGGCGGGGTGAAAAACTGTTTTTT. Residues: CASSNWTGRGEKLFF.

The CDR3 bases are TGTGCCAGCAACTCCGGGGGGGCTGCCGGGGAGCTGTTTTTT. It is translated as CASNSGGAAGELFF. The genes are TRBV7-2 and TRBJ2-2, with 8 bases fitting TRBD2. Trimming at V came to 7 bases and at J to 6 bases, leaving 7 bases not matched to a gene. Germline V gene sequence: CDR1 SGHTA, CDR2 FQGNSA. The CDR3 runs to 14 residues.

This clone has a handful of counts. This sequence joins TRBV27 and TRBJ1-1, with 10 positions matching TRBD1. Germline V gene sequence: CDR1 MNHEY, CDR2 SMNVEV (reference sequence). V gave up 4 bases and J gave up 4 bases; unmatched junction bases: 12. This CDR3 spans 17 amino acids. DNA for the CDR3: TGTGCCAGCAGTTCCCCCGGGACAGGGGTGATTTCCACTGAAGCTTTCTTT. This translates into CASSSPGTGVISTEAFF.

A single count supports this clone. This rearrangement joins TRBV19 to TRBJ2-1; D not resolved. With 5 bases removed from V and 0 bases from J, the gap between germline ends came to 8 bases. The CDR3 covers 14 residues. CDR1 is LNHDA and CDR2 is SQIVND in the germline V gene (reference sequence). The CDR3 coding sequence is TGTGCCAGTAGTGCCCCAAGCTCCTACAATGAGCAGTTCTTC. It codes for CASSAPSSYNEQFF.

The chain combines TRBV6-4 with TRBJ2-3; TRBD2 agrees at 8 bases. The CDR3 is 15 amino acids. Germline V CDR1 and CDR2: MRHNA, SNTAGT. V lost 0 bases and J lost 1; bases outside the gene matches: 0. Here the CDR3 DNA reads TGTGCCAGCAGTGACTCGCGGGGGGGCACAGATACGCAGTATTTT. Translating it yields CASSDSRGGTDTQYF.